Presented here are 7 T cell receptor beta chains from one specimen sequenced in a study of blood T cell repertoires in COVID-19. Profiling relied on immunoSEQ multiplex PCR, and the TCRdb table lists in-frame clones only, not all of them. The data hold 170,000 or so clones, with roughly 88% observed a single time. Source material: peripheral blood. These receptor sequences come from a woman aged 55-69 years with acute or convalescent COVID-19.

This chain connects TRBV7-8 to TRBJ2-2, with 9 bases identical to TRBD1. Germline-derived CDR1 and CDR2 are SGHVS and FQNEAQ. J lost 5 bases, V lost 5 bases, and 12 bases had no gene match. The CDR3 loop spans 17 amino acids. DNA for the CDR3: TGTGCCAGCAGCCCCCTCCCGGGACAGGGAGGTACCGGGGAGCTGTTTTTT. Its protein is CASSPLPGQGGTGELFF.

This clone was seen just once. The chain employs TRBV27 and TRBJ1-6; no clear D gene. Germline CDR1 reads MNHEY; CDR2 reads SMNVEV (reference sequence). CDR3 length: 19 residues. Trimming removed 5 bases from V and 2 bases from J, with 22 bases in between. The CDR3 loop reads CASSPHLVGGSTYNSPLHF. The CDR3 DNA follows: TGTGCCAGCAGTCCCCACCTGGTGGGAGGATCCACCTATAATTCACCCCTCCACTTT.

This chain links TRBV18 with TRBJ2-7, with TRBD1 matching over 7 bases. Germline V gene data show CDR1 as KGHSH and CDR2 as LQKENI. The V and J ends lost 5 bases and 5 bases, in that order; junction bases with no gene match: 6. There are 13 residues in the CDR3. The DNA for the CDR3 is TGTGCCAGCTCATACAACAGGGGAGACGAGCAGTACTTC. This sequence encodes CASSYNRGDEQYF.

This chain connects TRBV19 to TRBJ1-6; 7 bases line up with TRBD1. The CDR3 extends over 15 amino acids. CDR1 is LNHDA, CDR2 SQIVND, per germline (reference sequence). V gave up 7 bases and J gave up 7 bases; unmatched junction bases: 10. CDR3 nucleotide sequence: TGTGCCAGTACCTCTAAACAGGGGCCGAATTCACCCCTCCACTTT. Translated, it gives CASTSKQGPNSPLHF.

This clone was counted once. The CDR3 nucleotides read TGTGCCAGCACCCTGCAGGGGAAGCAGTTCTTC. Translated, it gives CASTLQGKQFF. The chain carries TRBV6-5 and TRBJ2-1; maybe TRBD1 (6 bases). Trimming took off 7 bases at V and 11 bases at J, with 12 bases between the two ends. The germline gives CDR1 MNHEY, CDR2 SVGAGI. This CDR3 has 11 residues.

CDR3 in DNA: TGCGCCAGCAGCCAAGAGGCCGAAGGTGGGACTAGCGGGGTCAAAAACATTCAGTACTTC. Its translation: CASSQEAEGGTSGVKNIQYF. The chain uses TRBV4-3 and TRBJ2-4; 13 bases align to TRBD2. Germline V gives CDR1 LGHNA, CDR2 YSLEER. This CDR3 comprises 20 residues. The V and J ends lost 0 bases and 3 bases, in that order; junction bases with no gene match: 11.

This clone has a single count. This chain connects TRBV7-6 to TRBJ1-6; D is ambiguous. Germline V CDR1 and CDR2: SGHVS, FNYEAQ. The CDR3 totals 19 residues. V was cut by 2 bases and J by 0 bases, with 17 bases left in between. CDR3 nucleotides: TGTGCCAGCAGCTTATACGGATCCGGAGCGAGCTCCTATAATTCACCCCTCCACTTT. Its protein is CASSLYGSGASSYNSPLHF.